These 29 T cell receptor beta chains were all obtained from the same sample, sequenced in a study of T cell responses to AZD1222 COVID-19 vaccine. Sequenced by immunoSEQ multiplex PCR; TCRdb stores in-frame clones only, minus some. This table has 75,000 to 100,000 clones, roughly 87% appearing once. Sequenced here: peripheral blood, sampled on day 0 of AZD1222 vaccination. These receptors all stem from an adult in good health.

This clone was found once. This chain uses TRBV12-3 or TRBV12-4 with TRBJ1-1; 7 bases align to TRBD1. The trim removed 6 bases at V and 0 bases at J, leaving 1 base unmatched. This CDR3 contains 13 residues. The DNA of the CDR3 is TGTGCCAGCAGGGGACAGTTGAACACTGAAGCTTTCTTT. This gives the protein CASRGQLNTEAFF.

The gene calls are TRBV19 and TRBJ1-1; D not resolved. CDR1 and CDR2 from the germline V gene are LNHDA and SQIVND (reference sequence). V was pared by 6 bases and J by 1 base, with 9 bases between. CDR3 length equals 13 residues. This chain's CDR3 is CASRVAGNTEAFF. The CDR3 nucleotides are TGTGCCAGTAGGGTGGCAGGGAACACTGAAGCTTTCTTT. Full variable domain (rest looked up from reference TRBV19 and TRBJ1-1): DGGITQSPKYLFRKEGQNVTLSCEQNLNHDAMYWYRQDPGQGLRLIYYSQIVNDFQKGDIAEGYSVSREKKESFPLTVTSAQKNPTAFYLCASRVAGNTEAFFGQGTRLTVV.

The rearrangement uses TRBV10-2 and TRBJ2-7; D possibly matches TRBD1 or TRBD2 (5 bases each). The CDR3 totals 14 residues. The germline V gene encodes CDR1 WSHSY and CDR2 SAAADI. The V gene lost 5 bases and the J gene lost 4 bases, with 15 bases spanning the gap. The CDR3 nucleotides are TGCGCCAGCAGTATAGACAGAGAGGGATACGAGCAGTACTTC. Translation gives CASSIDREGYEQYF.

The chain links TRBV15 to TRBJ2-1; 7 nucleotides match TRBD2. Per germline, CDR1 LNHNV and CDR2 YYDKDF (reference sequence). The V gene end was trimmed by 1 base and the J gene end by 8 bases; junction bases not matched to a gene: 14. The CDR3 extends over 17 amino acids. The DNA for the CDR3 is TGTGCCACCAGCAGAGCGCGCGGGGGACCCCCTCGGGATGAGCAGTTCTTC. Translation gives CATSRARGGPPRDEQFF.

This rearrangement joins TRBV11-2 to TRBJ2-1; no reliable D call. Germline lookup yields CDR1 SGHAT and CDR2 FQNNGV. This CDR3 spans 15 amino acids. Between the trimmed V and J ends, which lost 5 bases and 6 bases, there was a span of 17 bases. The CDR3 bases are TGTGCCAGCAGCGCCATCCGGGCGGTAGCCAATGAGCAGTTCTTC. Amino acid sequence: CASSAIRAVANEQFF.

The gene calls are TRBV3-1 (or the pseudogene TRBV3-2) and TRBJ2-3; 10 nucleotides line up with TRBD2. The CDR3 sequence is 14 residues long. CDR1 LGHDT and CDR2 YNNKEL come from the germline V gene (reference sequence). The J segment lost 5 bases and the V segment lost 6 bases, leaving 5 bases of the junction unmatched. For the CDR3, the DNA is TGTGCCAGCAGGAAAAGGACTAGCGGAGATACGCAGTATTTT. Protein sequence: CASRKRTSGDTQYF.

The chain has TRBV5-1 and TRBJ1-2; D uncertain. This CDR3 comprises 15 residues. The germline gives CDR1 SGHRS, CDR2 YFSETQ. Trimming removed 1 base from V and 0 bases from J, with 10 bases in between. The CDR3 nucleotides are TGCGCCAGCAGCTTGAGTCAGGTTTCTAACTATGGCTACACCTTC. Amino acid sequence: CASSLSQVSNYGYTF.

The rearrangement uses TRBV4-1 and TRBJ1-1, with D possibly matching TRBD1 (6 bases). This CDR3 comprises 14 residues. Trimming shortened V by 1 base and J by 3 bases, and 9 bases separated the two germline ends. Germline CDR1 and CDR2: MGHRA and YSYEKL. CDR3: CASSQVGGHTEAFF. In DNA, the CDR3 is TGCGCCAGCAGCCAAGTCGGGGGGCACACTGAAGCTTTCTTT.

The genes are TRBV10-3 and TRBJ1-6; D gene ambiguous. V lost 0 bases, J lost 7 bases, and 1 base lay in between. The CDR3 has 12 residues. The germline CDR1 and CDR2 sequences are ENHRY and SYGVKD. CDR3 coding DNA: TGTGCCATCAGTGAGTCCAATTCACCCCTCCACTTT. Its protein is CAISESNSPLHF.

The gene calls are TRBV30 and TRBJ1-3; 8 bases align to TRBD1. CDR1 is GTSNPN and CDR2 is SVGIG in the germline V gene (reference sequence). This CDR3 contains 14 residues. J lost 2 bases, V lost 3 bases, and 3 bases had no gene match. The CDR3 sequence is CAWRDREAGNTIYF. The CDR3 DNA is TGTGCCTGGAGGGACAGGGAAGCTGGAAACACCATATATTTT.

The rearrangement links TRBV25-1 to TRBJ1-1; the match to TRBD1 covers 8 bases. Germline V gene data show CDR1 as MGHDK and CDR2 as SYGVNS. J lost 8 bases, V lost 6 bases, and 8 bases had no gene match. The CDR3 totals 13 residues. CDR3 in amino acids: CASRDRDLREAFF. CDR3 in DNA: TGTGCCAGCAGGGACAGGGACCTTCGCGAAGCTTTCTTT.

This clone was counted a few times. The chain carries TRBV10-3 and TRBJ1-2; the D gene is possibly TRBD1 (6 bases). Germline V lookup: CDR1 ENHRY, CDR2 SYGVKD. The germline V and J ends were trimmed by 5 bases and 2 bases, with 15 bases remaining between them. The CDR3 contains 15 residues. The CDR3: CAISSSGGQNYGYTF. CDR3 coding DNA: TGTGCCATCAGTTCTAGCGGGGGGCAGAACTATGGCTACACCTTC.

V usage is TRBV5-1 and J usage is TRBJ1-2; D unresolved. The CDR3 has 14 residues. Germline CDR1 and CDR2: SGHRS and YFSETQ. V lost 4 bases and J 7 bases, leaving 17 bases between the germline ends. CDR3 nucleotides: TGCGCCAGCAGCCCTGATAGGTCGCCGCCTGGCTACACCTTC. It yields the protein CASSPDRSPPGYTF.

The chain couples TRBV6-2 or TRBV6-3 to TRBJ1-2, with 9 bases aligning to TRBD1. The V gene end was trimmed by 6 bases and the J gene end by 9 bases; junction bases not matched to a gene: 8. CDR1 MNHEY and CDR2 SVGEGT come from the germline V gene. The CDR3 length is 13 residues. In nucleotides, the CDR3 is TGTGCCAGCAGCCCGGGACAGGGTGGTAGCTACACCTTC. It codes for CASSPGQGGSYTF.

The CDR3 protein is CASKGGTGFTGELFF. DNA for the CDR3: TGTGCCAGCAAGGGCGGGACAGGGTTCACCGGGGAGCTGTTTTTT. This chain links TRBV2 with TRBJ2-2, with 9 bases matching TRBD1. The germline V gene encodes CDR1 SNHLY and CDR2 FYNNEI. The CDR3 totals 15 residues. J gave up 4 bases and V 7 bases, and 7 bases lay outside the gene matches.

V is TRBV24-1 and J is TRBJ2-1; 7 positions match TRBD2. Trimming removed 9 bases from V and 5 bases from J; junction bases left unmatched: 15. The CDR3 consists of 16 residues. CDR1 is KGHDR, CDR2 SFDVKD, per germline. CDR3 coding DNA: TGTGCCACCGAAGCTTCGGGGGGATTTTTTCACAATGAGCAGTTCTTC. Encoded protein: CATEASGGFFHNEQFF.

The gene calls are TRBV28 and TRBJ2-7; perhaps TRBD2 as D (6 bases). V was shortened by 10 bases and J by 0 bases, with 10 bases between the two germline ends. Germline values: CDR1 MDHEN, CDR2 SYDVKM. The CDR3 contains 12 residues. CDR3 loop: CAIGSRSYEQYF. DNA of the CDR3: TGTGCCATCGGGAGTCGCTCCTACGAGCAGTACTTC.

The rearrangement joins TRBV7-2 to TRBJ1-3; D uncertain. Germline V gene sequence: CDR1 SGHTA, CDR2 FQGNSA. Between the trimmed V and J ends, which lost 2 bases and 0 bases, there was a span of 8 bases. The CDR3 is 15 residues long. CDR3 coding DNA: TGTGCCAGCAGCTTATCCCGAGCCTCTGGAAACACCATATATTTT. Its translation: CASSLSRASGNTIYF.

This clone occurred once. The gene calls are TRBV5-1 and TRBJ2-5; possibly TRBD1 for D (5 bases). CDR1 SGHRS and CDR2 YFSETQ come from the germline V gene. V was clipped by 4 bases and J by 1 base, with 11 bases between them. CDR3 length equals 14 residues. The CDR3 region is CASSQLGVQETQYF. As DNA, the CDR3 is TGCGCCAGCAGCCAATTAGGGGTCCAAGAGACCCAGTACTTC. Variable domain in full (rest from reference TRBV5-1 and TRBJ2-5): KAGVTQTPRYLIKTRGQQVTLSCSPISGHRSVSWYQQTPGQGLQFLFEYFSETQRNKGNFPGRFSGRQFSNSRSEMNVSTLELGDSALYLCASSQLGVQETQYFGPGTRLLVL.

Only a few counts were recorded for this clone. CDR3 sequence (DNA): TGTGCCGTCCAGGGAGACTATGGCTACACCTTC. Amino acid sequence: CAVQGDYGYTF. The chain links TRBV10-3 to TRBJ1-2; D is perhaps TRBD1 (5 bases). The germline CDR1 and CDR2 sequences are ENHRY and SYGVKD. Trimming removed 11 bases at V and 3 bases at J, with 10 bases between. The CDR3 length is 11 residues.

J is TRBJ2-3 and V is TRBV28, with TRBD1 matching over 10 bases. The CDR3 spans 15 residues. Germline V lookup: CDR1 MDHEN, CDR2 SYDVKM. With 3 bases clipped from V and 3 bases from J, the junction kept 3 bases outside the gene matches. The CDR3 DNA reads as TGTGCCAGCAGTTTTGGGACAGGGGTGACAGATACGCAGTATTTT. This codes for CASSFGTGVTDTQYF.

The CDR3 protein is CASMQGIAYGEKLFF. CDR3 coding DNA: TGTGCCAGTATGCAGGGAATAGCGTACGGTGAAAAACTGTTTTTT. This chain joins TRBV19 and TRBJ1-4, with a weak D call TRBD1 (5 bases). Trimming shortened V by 7 bases and J by 7 bases, and 19 bases separated the two germline ends. Germline V gene data show CDR1 as LNHDA and CDR2 as SQIVND (reference sequence). CDR3 length: 15 amino acids.

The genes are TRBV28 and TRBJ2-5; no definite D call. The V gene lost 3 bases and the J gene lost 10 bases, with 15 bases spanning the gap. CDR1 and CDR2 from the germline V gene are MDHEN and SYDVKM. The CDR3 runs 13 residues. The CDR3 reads CASSFGSGQFQYF. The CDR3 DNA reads TGTGCCAGCAGTTTCGGTTCAGGCCAGTTCCAGTACTTC. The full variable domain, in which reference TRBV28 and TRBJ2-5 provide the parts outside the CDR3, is DVKVTQSSRYLVKRTGEKVFLECVQDMDHENMFWYRQDPGLGLRLIYFSYDVKMKEKGDIPEGYSVSREKKERFSLILESASTNQTSMYLCASSFGSGQFQYFGPGTRLLVL.

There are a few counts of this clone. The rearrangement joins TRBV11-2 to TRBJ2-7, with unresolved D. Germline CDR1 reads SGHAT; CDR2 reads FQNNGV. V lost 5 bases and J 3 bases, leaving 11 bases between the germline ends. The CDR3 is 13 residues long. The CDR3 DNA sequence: TGTGCCAGCAGCCACTGGGTGTTCTACGAGCAGTACTTC. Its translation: CASSHWVFYEQYF.

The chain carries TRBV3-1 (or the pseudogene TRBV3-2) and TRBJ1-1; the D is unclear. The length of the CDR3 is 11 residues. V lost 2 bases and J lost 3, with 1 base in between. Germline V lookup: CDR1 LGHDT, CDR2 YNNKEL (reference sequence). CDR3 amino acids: CASSQYTEAFF. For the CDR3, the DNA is TGTGCCAGCAGCCAATACACTGAAGCTTTCTTT.

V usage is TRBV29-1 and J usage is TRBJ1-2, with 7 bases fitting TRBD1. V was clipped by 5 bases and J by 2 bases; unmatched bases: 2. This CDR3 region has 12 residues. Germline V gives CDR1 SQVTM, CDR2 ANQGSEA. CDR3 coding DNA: TGCAGCGTTCAGGGGGACAACTATGGCTACACCTTC. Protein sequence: CSVQGDNYGYTF.

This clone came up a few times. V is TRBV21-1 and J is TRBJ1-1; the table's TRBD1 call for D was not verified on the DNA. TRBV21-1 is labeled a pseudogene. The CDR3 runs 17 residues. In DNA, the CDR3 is TGTGCCAGCAGCTACCACCGGGACAGGAGACCTAACACTGAAGCTTTCTTT. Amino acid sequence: CASSYHRDRRPNTEAFF.

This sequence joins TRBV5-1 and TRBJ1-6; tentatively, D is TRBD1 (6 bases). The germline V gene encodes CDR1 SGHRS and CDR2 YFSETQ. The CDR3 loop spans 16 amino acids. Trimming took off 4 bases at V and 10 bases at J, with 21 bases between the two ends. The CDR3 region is CASSQVVGGLGSPLHF. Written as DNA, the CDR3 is TGCGCCAGCAGCCAGGTGGTTGGGGGGCTGGGATCACCCCTCCACTTT.

DNA of the CDR3: TGTGCCAGCAGGCCGGGTAGCGGGGGCTACAATGAGCAGTTCTTC. Protein: CASRPGSGGYNEQFF. The chain employs TRBV2 and TRBJ2-1, with 9 bases identical to TRBD2. The CDR3 has 15 residues. Germline-derived CDR1 and CDR2 are SNHLY and FYNNEI. The V segment lost 6 bases and the J segment 3 bases; nucleotides outside the gene matches: 6.